The text below deals with one TCR beta chain. One junction end disagrees with the germline gene, perhaps due to a read error. CDR1 and CDR2 from the germline V gene are SGHTA and FQGNSA. The CDR3 loop spans 15 amino acids. The data originate from a study of cytomegalovirus exposure and HLA in healthy donors. Vbeta (60) and Jbeta (13) primers were used in the PCR. Assay used: immunoSEQ multiplex PCR; TCRdb lists only in-frame clones, some missing. The table records about 100,000 clones, about 75% of them present only once. The rearrangement links TRBV7-2 to TRBJ1-3; D is unresolved. The receptor's source is a male donor in good health and CMV-seropositive. Sample: PBMCs. For the CDR3, the DNA is TGTGCCAGCAGCTCTGCCAGGATCTCTGGAAGCACCATATATTTT. The encoded protein is CASSSARISGSTIYF.